This TCR beta chain was recovered during a study of beta chain features in type 1 diabetes. This clone came up a few times. What it binds is unknown. Using CD45RO/CCR7/CD25/CD127/CD95/CD27, CD4+ naive, central memory, regulatory and stem cell-like memory cells were sorted. The study reverse transcribed the entire isolated RNA, so it sequenced expressed TCRB transcripts. Naive, central memory and regulatory T cell samples averaged about 3.57 million immunoSEQ reads each. Sequenced by immunoSEQ multiplex PCR; TCRdb stores in-frame clones only, minus some. The sample has 600,000 to 700,000 clones, roughly 12% seen once. Study observations and caveats: TCRB CDR3s from Type 1 diabetes patients were moderately but significantly shorter in all four CD4+ subsets.

Sequenced input: naive CD4+ T cells from blood. This sequence was found in a man younger than 40 with type 1 diabetes.

CDR3 DNA sequence: TGTGCCAGTAGTATAAGGGACGAGCAGTACTTC. Translating it yields CASSIRDEQYF. The gene calls are TRBV19 and TRBJ2-7; D is unclear. The CDR3 runs 11 residues. The germline gives CDR1 LNHDA, CDR2 SQIVND (reference sequence). V was shortened by 2 bases and J by 5 bases, with 4 bases between the two germline ends.